The T cell receptor (beta chain) described here comes from a study of metastatic and nonmetastatic thyroid tumors. Study summary: Repertoires from blood and tumor or nodule tissue of malignant and benign thyroid patients were compared. General study results and limits: Versus benign nodules, malignant thyroid tumors reportedly had significantly higher TCR beta diversity, in blood and tumor.

The V gene end was trimmed by 5 bases and the J gene end by 0 bases; junction bases not matched to a gene: 9. The CDR3 is 16 amino acids. The germline gives CDR1 MDHEN, CDR2 SYDVKM. This clone appeared a few times. Its antigen is not identified. Each patient went into thyroid surgery without having received any treatment. Study processing details: The study took CDR3 differences across clinicopathological groups and made a distant-metastasis classifier for papillary thyroid cancer from them. TCRdb reanalyzed the PCR reads with MiXCR. These V and J calls are TCRdb output, not the study's own analysis. The table records about 38,000 clones, about 45% of them present only once.

J is TRBJ2-7 and V is TRBV28; 8 bases agree with TRBD1. Sequenced: tumor tissue. This sequence was found in a male donor with papillary thyroid cancer or a benign thyroid nodule (not recorded which). Some clones in this sample may be carry-over from other donors' samples. The CDR3 DNA sequence: TGTGCCAGCAGTCTTGGACAGGGATCGAGCTCCTACGAGCAGTACTTC. Residues: CASSLGQGSSSYEQYF.